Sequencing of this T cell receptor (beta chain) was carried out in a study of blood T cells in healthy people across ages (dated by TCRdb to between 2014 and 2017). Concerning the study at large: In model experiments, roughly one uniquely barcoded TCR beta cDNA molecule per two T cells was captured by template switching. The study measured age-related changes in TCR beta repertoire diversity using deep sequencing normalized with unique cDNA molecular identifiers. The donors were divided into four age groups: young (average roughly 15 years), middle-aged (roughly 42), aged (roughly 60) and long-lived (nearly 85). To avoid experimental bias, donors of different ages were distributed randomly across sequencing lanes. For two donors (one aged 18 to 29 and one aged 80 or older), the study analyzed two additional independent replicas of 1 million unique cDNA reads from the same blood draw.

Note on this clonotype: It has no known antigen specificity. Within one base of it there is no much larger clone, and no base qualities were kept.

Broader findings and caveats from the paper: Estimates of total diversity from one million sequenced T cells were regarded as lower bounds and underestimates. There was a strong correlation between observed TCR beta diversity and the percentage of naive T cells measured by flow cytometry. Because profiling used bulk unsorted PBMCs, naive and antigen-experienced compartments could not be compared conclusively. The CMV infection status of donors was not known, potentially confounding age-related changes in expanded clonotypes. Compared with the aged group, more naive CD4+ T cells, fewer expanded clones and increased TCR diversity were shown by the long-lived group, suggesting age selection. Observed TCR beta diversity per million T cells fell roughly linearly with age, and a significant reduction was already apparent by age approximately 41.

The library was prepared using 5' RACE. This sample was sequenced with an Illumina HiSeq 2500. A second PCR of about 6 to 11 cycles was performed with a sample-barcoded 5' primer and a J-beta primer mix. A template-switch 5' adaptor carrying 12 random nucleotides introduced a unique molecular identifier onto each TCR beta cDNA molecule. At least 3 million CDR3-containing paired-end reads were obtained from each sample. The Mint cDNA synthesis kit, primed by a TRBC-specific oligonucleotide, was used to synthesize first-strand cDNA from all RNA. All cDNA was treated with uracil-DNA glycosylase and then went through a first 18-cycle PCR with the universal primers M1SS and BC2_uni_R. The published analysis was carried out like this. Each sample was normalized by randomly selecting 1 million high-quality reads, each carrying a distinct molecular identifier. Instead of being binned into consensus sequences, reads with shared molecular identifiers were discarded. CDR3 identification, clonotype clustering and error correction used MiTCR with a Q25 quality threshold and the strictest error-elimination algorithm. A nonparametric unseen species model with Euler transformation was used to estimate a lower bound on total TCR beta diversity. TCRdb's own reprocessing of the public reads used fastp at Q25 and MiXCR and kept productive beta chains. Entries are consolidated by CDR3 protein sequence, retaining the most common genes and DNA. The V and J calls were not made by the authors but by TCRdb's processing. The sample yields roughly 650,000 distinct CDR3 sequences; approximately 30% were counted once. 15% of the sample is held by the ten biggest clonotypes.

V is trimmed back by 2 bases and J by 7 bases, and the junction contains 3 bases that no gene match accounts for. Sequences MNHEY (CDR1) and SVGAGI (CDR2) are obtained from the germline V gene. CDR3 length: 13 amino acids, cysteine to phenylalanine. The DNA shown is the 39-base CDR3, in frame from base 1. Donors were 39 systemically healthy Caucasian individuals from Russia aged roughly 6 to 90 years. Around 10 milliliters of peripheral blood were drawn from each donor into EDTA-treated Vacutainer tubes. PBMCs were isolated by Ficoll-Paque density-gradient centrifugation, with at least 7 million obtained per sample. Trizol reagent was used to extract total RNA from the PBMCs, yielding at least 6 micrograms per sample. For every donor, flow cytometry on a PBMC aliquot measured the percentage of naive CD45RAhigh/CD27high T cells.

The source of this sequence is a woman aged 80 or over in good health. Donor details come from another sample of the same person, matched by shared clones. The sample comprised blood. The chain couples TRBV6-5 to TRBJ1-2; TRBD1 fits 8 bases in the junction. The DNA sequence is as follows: TGTGCCAGCAGTTACACCGGACAGGGTGGCTACACCTTC. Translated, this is CASSYTGQGGYTF.